This entry features one TCR beta chain sequence. Its antigen is unidentified. This sample was included in a study of T cell responses to AZD1222 COVID-19 vaccine. Method: immunoSEQ multiplex PCR; TCRdb's copy keeps in-frame clones and lacks some. The table has about 150,000 clones, around 88% seen once. General observations from the study: Repertoires were obtained only post-peak T cell response. The reported proportion of spike-specific TCRs targeting unmutated variant regions was nearly half.

The origin of this receptor is an adult in good health. Sequencing was performed on peripheral blood, taken on day 0 of MenACWY control vaccination.

The CDR3 reads CASSLARGDEQFF. CDR3 bases: TGTGCCAGCAGCTTAGCGCGGGGGGATGAGCAGTTCTTC. The V call is TRBV7-2, the J call TRBJ2-1; 8 bases agree with TRBD2. V lost 0 bases to trimming and J lost 8 bases; unmatched junction nucleotides: 0. CDR3 size: 13 residues. From germline, CDR1 is SGHTA and CDR2 FQGNSA.